The next 26 T cell receptor beta chains were all read from a single sample in a study of T cell responses to AZD1222 COVID-19 vaccine. Libraries were prepared by immunoSEQ multiplex PCR; TCRdb keeps only in-frame clonotypes and omits some of them. Of about 150,000 clones in the sample, nearly 95% were seen once. Sequencing was performed on peripheral blood, taken on day 0 of AZD1222 vaccination. The receptors here all came from an adult in good health.

Here the CDR3 reads CASSTGLALTNEQFF. CDR3 bases: TGTGCCAGCAGCACCGGACTAGCGCTCACCAATGAGCAGTTCTTC. V gene TRBV11-2 combines with J gene TRBJ2-1, with 9 bases lining up with TRBD2. Germline CDR1 reads SGHAT; CDR2 reads FQNNGV. The J segment lost 6 bases and the V segment lost 5 bases, leaving 8 bases of the junction unmatched. The CDR3 covers 15 residues.

This chain links TRBV30 with TRBJ2-5, with 10 bases matching TRBD1. The junction had 7 bases not matched to a gene; V was cut back by 2 bases and J by 4 bases. CDR1 and CDR2 (germline): GTSNPN, SVGIG (reference sequence). This CDR3 has 15 amino acids. The CDR3 DNA sequence: TGTGCCTGGAGTCCGTGGACAGGGGGACGAGAGACCCAGTACTTC. Translation gives CAWSPWTGGRETQYF.

The rearrangement uses TRBV18 and TRBJ1-1; D is perhaps TRBD1 (6 bases). The germline V gene has CDR1 KGHSH and CDR2 LQKENI. This CDR3 spans 13 amino acids. Trimming pared 6 bases from V and 0 bases from J, leaving 8 bases between. In nucleotides, the CDR3 is TGTGCCAGCTCGGGGACACTGAACACTGAAGCTTTCTTT. Translation gives CASSGTLNTEAFF. Full variable domain (missing parts from reference TRBV18 and TRBJ1-1): NAGVMQNPRHLVRRRGQEARLRCSPMKGHSHVYWYRQLPEEGLKFMVYLQKENIIDESGMPKERFSAEFPKEGPSILRIQQVVRGDSAAYFCASSGTLNTEAFFGQGTRLTVV.

The V and J genes are TRBV30 and TRBJ1-2; weak D call: TRBD1 (5 bases). The CDR3 runs to 13 residues. Per germline, CDR1 GTSNPN and CDR2 SVGIG (reference sequence). Trimming removed 0 bases from V and 2 bases from J, with 7 bases in between. DNA for the CDR3: TGTGCCTGGAGTGTATCAGGGAACTATGGCTACACCTTC. Translated: CAWSVSGNYGYTF. The entire variable domain, with the rest obtained from reference TRBV30 and TRBJ1-2, is as follows: SQTIHQWPATLVQPVGSPLSLECTVEGTSNPNLYWYRQAAGRGLQLLFYSVGIGQISSEVPQNLSASRPQDRQFILSSKKLLLSDSGFYLCAWSVSGNYGYTFGSGTRLTVV.

This chain joins TRBV11-2 and TRBJ2-3; D is ambiguous. The germline CDR1 and CDR2 sequences are SGHAT and FQNNGV. The CDR3 runs 15 residues. V lost 0 bases to trimming and J lost 3 bases, with 10 bases between them. The CDR3 reads CASSLDGGVTDTQYF. For the CDR3, the DNA is TGTGCCAGCAGCTTAGATGGTGGGGTTACAGATACGCAGTATTTT.

This clone was recorded a few times. V and J are TRBV3-1 (or the pseudogene TRBV3-2) and TRBJ1-2; D not resolved. The CDR3 runs 14 residues. Trimming left V 0 bases short and J 8 bases short, with 13 bases between. Looked up from germline, CDR1 is LGHDT and CDR2 is YNNKEL (reference sequence). DNA for the CDR3: TGTGCCAGCAGCCAAGATCTGACGGGAGGGGGCTACACCTTC. Protein: CASSQDLTGGGYTF.

The CDR3 nucleotides are TGTGCCAGCAGCCAAGTACCAGGGGATCATCAGCCCCAGCATTTT. It yields the protein CASSQVPGDHQPQHF. This rearrangement joins TRBV3-1 (or the pseudogene TRBV3-2) to TRBJ1-5, with D maybe TRBD1 (6 bases). Germline V gene lookup returns CDR1 LGHDT and CDR2 YNNKEL (reference sequence). Between the trimmed V and J ends, which lost 1 base and 5 bases, there was a span of 12 bases. This CDR3 comprises 15 residues.

This chain connects TRBV4-2 to TRBJ2-7; 8 nucleotides match TRBD1. V was pared by 4 bases and J by 6 bases, with 8 bases of the junction left unmatched. The length of the CDR3 is 14 residues. Germline V lookup: CDR1 LGHNA, CDR2 YNFKEQ. The CDR3 sequence: CASSLRTGTGEQYF. The DNA of the CDR3 is TGTGCCAGCAGCCTCCGGACAGGGACGGGCGAGCAGTACTTC.

The rearrangement links TRBV9 to TRBJ1-5; a possible D gene is TRBD1 (5 bases). The germline gives CDR1 SGDLS, CDR2 YYNGEE. The CDR3 totals 15 residues. V was shortened by 2 bases and J by 0 bases, with 9 bases between the two germline ends. Here the CDR3 DNA reads TGTGCCAGCAGCGTCGGTCAGGGTAGCAATCAGCCCCAGCATTTT. Protein sequence: CASSVGQGSNQPQHF. Filled out from reference TRBV9 and TRBJ1-5, the complete variable domain reads DSGVTQTPKHLITATGQRVTLRCSPRSGDLSVYWYQQSLDQGLQFLIQYYNGEERAKGNILERFSAQQFPDLHSELNLSSLELGDSALYFCASSVGQGSNQPQHFGDGTRLSIL.

The chain employs TRBV3-1 (or the pseudogene TRBV3-2) and TRBJ1-6; 8 nucleotides align to TRBD1. Germline assignment: CDR1 LGHDT and CDR2 YNNKEL (reference sequence). V shed 4 bases, J shed 7 bases, and the junction held 3 bases outside the gene matches. This CDR3 spans 14 amino acids. The CDR3 nucleotides are TGTGCCAGCAGCCCGACAGGGGAGAATTCACCCCTCCACTTT. It is translated as CASSPTGENSPLHF.

On this clone itself: This same CDR3 is encoded by further DNA sequences in the sample. This chain uses TRBV12-3 or TRBV12-4 with TRBJ1-2; no reliable D call. This CDR3 spans 13 amino acids. Trimming pared 1 base from V and 3 bases from J, leaving 6 bases between. CDR3 bases: TGTGCCAGCAGTTTAGGCGGAGACTATGGCTACACCTTC. It is translated as CASSLGGDYGYTF.

This clone appeared once. The rearrangement joins TRBV24-1 to TRBJ2-7; 8 nucleotides agree with TRBD1. V dropped 0 bases and J dropped 0; count of bases not matched to a gene: 6. This CDR3 comprises 17 residues. CDR1 and CDR2 from the germline V gene are KGHDR and SFDVKD. This chain's CDR3 is CATSDLNSGTGSYEQYF. The CDR3, as DNA: TGTGCCACCAGTGATTTGAACTCCGGGACAGGCTCCTACGAGCAGTACTTC.

V is TRBV5-1 and J is TRBJ2-2; D ambiguous. The V gene lost 1 base and the J gene lost 5 bases, with 6 bases spanning the gap. The CDR3 length is 13 residues. Germline V gives CDR1 SGHRS, CDR2 YFSETQ. The CDR3 coding sequence is TGCGCCAGCAGCTTGCGATTTACCGGGGAGCTGTTTTTT. The encoded protein is CASSLRFTGELFF. Full variable domain (remainder filled in from reference TRBV5-1 and TRBJ2-2): KAGVTQTPRYLIKTRGQQVTLSCSPISGHRSVSWYQQTPGQGLQFLFEYFSETQRNKGNFPGRFSGRQFSNSRSEMNVSTLELGDSALYLCASSLRFTGELFFGEGSRLTVL.

The V gene is TRBV3-1 (or the pseudogene TRBV3-2), the J gene TRBJ1-1; D remains ambiguous. The germline gives CDR1 LGHDT, CDR2 YNNKEL (reference sequence). The CDR3 spans 13 residues. Deletions cut 3 bases from V and 7 bases from J, with 12 bases between. CDR3 loop: CASSQGGAIEAFF. The CDR3 bases are TGTGCCAGCAGCCAGGGCGGCGCTATTGAAGCTTTCTTT.

This clone was seen just once. The rearrangement joins TRBV3-1 (or the pseudogene TRBV3-2) to TRBJ1-2; 12 bases align to TRBD1. This CDR3 region has 16 residues. Trimming took 0 bases from V and 8 from J; bases not matched to a gene: 7. Germline CDR1 is LGHDT and CDR2 is YNNKEL (reference sequence). The DNA of the CDR3 is TGTGCCAGCAGCCAAGATTCGGGACAGGGGGCAGGAGGCTACACCTTC. Its translation is CASSQDSGQGAGGYTF.

The chain combines TRBV9 with TRBJ2-1, with D tentatively TRBD1 or TRBD2 (7 bases each). The CDR3 runs to 16 residues. Germline lookup yields CDR1 SGDLS and CDR2 YYNGEE. V was cut by 4 bases and J by 5 bases, with 19 bases left in between. The CDR3 DNA follows: TGTGCCAGCAGCTTAGGGAGGGACAGCGGGGACAATGAGCAGTTCTTC. Translation gives CASSLGRDSGDNEQFF. Drawing the rest from reference TRBV9 and TRBJ2-1, the complete variable domain is DSGVTQTPKHLITATGQRVTLRCSPRSGDLSVYWYQQSLDQGLQFLIQYYNGEERAKGNILERFSAQQFPDLHSELNLSSLELGDSALYFCASSLGRDSGDNEQFFGPGTRLTVL.

The chain combines TRBV11-3 with TRBJ2-7; D tentatively reads TRBD1 or TRBD2 (5 bases each). V was shortened by 5 bases and J by 1 base, with 9 bases between the two germline ends. The CDR3 contains 13 residues. Germline V gives CDR1 SGHNT, CDR2 YENEEA. CDR3 sequence: CASSRDRSYEQYF. The DNA of the CDR3 is TGTGCCAGCAGCCGGGACCGATCCTACGAGCAGTACTTC. Looking up the rest from reference TRBV11-3 and TRBJ2-7 gives the full variable domain: EAGVVQSPRYKIIEKKQPVAFWCNPISGHNTLYWYLQNLGQGPELLIRYENEEAVDDSQLPKDRFSAERLKGVDSTLKIQPAELGDSAVYLCASSRDRSYEQYFGPGTRLTVT.

V gene TRBV5-1 combines with J gene TRBJ2-1; 14 bases map to TRBD2. The germline gives CDR1 SGHRS, CDR2 YFSETQ. Trimming took 4 bases from V and 8 from J; bases not matched to a gene: 5. This CDR3 has 15 residues. CDR3 DNA sequence: TGCGCCAGCAGCCATGGGACTAGCGGGAGCCATGAGCAGTTCTTC. Encoded protein: CASSHGTSGSHEQFF.

Here the CDR3 DNA reads TGTGCCAGCAGCGTAGACACCACCCCCCCTGTGCATAGGGCCGCAGCCAAAAACATTCAGTACTTC. It is translated as CASSVDTTPPVHRAAAKNIQYF. V is TRBV9 and J is TRBJ2-4; D is uncertain. This CDR3 has 22 amino acids. The V end lost 0 bases, the J end lost 0 bases, and 28 bases lay between the germline ends. CDR1 SGDLS and CDR2 YYNGEE come from the germline V gene.

The V call is TRBV19, the J call TRBJ1-2, with a weak D call TRBD1 (5 bases). CDR3 length: 16 amino acids. Germline CDR1 and CDR2: LNHDA and SQIVND (reference sequence). Trimming shortened V by 0 bases and J by 7 bases, and 18 bases separated the two germline ends. The CDR3 loop reads CASSIDPYGTWGGYTF. CDR3 in DNA: TGTGCCAGTAGTATAGACCCGTACGGGACTTGGGGTGGCTACACCTTC.

The chain recombines TRBV5-4 with TRBJ2-7; D possibly corresponds to TRBD1 (6 bases). Trimming left V 4 bases short and J 5 bases short, with 13 bases between. The CDR3 contains 13 residues. Germline V lookup: CDR1 SGHNT, CDR2 YYREEE (reference sequence). DNA for the CDR3: TGTGCCAGCAGCGGCCAGGGGATGAACGAGCAGTACTTC. It encodes CASSGQGMNEQYF.

The chain is built from TRBV20-1 and TRBJ2-7; 13 bases are shared with TRBD2. The CDR3 length is 16 residues. Germline values: CDR1 DFQATT, CDR2 SNEGSKA (reference sequence). V lost 3 bases, J lost 3 bases, and 8 bases stayed unmatched. CDR3 sequence: CSASWTSGSHYYEQYF. For the CDR3, the DNA is TGCAGTGCTAGTTGGACTAGCGGGAGCCATTACTACGAGCAGTACTTC.

This chain joins TRBV4-1 and TRBJ2-3, with no clear D. CDR1 and CDR2 from the germline V gene are MGHRA and YSYEKL. CDR3 length equals 15 residues. V was pared by 2 bases and J by 0 bases, with 9 bases between. The chain's CDR3 is CASSQSPGSTDTQYF. The CDR3 DNA reads as TGCGCCAGCAGCCAATCCCCCGGTAGCACAGATACGCAGTATTTT.

The chain has TRBV19 and TRBJ1-5; maybe TRBD1 (6 bases). V lost 3 bases to trimming and J lost 4 bases, with 10 bases between them. This CDR3 is built from 14 residues. Germline CDR1 and CDR2: LNHDA and SQIVND (reference sequence). For the CDR3, the DNA is TGTGCCAGTAGTATCGGGACACCAAATCAGCCCCAGCATTTT. Its translation is CASSIGTPNQPQHF.

This rearrangement joins TRBV15 to TRBJ1-5, with D uncertain. The CDR3 contains 14 residues. Per the germline V gene, CDR1 is LNHNV and CDR2 is YYDKDF (reference sequence). Trimming pared 4 bases from V and 6 bases from J, leaving 13 bases between. This CDR3 is CATSKLGWGQPQHF. The CDR3 DNA sequence: TGTGCCACCAGCAAACTAGGGTGGGGTCAGCCCCAGCATTTT.

This chain links TRBV3-1 (or the pseudogene TRBV3-2) with TRBJ1-1; 8 bases agree with TRBD1. Trimming cost V 4 bases and J 3 bases; bases outside gene matches: 7. The CDR3 is 15 amino acids. The germline CDR1 and CDR2 sequences are LGHDT and YNNKEL (reference sequence). The CDR3 sequence: CASSPRQGWDTEAFF. DNA for the CDR3: TGTGCCAGCAGCCCTAGACAGGGGTGGGACACTGAAGCTTTCTTT.